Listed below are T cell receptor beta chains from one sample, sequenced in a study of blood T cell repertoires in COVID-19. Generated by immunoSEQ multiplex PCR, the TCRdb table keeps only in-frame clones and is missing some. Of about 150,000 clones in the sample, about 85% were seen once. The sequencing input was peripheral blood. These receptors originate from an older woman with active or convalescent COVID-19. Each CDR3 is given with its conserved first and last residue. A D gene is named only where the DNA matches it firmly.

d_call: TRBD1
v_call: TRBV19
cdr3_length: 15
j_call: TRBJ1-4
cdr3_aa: CASSIRAGGNEKLFF
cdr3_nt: TGTGCCAGTAGTATCCGGGCAGGGGGTAATGAAAAACTGTTTTTT

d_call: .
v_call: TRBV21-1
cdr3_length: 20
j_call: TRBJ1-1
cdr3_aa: CASSTNATGDRFNMNTEAFF
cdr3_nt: TGTGCCAGCAGCACAAACGCAACCGGGGACAGGTTTAATATGAACACTGAAGCTTTCTTT

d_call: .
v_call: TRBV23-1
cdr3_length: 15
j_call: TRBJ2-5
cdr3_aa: CTSSHSPRVQETQYF
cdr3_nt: TGCACCAGCAGTCACTCCCCCCGGGTCCAAGAGACCCAGTACTTC

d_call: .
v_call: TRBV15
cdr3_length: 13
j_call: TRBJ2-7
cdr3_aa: CATSRTVSGEQYF
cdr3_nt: TGTGCCACCAGCAGGACAGTCTCCGGCGAGCAGTACTTC

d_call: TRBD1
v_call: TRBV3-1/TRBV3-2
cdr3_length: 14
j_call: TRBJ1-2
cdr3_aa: CASSQVTGGDGYTF
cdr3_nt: TGTGCCAGCAGCCAAGTTACAGGGGGCGATGGCTACACCTTC

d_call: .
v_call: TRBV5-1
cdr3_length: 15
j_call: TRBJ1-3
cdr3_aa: CASSLAGLRGNTIYF
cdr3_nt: TGCGCCAGCAGCTTGGCCGGACTGAGGGGAAACACCATATATTTT

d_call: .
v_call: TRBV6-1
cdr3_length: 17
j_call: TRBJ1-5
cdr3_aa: CASSEAYTGNSNQPQHF
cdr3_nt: TGTGCCAGCAGTGAAGCGTACACAGGCAATAGCAATCAGCCCCAGCATTTT

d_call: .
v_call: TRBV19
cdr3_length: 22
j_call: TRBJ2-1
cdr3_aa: CASSIGVQGIFVSAKRNNEQFF
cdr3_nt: TGTGCCAGTAGTATAGGGGTGCAGGGTATATTTGTTTCGGCGAAACGAAACAATGAGCAGTTCTTC

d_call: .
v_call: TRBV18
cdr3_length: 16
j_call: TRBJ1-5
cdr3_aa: CASSFGPTTDNQPQHF
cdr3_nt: TGTGCCAGCTCATTCGGACCGACTACTGACAATCAGCCCCAGCATTTT

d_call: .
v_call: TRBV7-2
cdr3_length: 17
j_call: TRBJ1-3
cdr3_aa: CASSLASGVLSGNTIYF
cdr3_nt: TGTGCCAGCAGCTTAGCGTCCGGAGTCCTCTCTGGAAACACCATATATTTT

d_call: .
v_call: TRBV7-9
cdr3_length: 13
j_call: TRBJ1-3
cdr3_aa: CASRRSSGNTIYF
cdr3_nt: TGTGCCAGCAGACGGAGCTCTGGAAACACCATATATTTT